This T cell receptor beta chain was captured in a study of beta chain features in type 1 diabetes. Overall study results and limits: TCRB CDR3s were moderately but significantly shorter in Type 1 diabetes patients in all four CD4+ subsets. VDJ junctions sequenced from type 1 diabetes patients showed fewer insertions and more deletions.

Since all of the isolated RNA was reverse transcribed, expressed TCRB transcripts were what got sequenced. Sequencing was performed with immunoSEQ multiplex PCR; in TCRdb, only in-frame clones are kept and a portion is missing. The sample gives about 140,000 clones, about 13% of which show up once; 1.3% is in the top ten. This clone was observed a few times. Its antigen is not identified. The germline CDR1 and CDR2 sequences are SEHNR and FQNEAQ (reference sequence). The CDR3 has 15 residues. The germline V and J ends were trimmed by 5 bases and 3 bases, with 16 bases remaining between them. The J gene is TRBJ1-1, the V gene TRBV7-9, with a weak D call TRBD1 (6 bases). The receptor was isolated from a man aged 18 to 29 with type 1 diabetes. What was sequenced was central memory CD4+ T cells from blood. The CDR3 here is CASSPLSGADTEAFF. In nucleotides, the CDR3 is TGTGCCAGCAGCCCCCTCTCGGGGGCTGACACTGAAGCTTTCTTT. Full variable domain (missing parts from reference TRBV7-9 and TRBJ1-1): DTGVSQNPRHKITKRGQNVTFRCDPISEHNRLYWYRQTLGQGPEFLTYFQNEAQLEKSRLLSDRFSAERPKGSFSTLEIQRTEQGDSAMYLCASSPLSGADTEAFFGQGTRLTVV.